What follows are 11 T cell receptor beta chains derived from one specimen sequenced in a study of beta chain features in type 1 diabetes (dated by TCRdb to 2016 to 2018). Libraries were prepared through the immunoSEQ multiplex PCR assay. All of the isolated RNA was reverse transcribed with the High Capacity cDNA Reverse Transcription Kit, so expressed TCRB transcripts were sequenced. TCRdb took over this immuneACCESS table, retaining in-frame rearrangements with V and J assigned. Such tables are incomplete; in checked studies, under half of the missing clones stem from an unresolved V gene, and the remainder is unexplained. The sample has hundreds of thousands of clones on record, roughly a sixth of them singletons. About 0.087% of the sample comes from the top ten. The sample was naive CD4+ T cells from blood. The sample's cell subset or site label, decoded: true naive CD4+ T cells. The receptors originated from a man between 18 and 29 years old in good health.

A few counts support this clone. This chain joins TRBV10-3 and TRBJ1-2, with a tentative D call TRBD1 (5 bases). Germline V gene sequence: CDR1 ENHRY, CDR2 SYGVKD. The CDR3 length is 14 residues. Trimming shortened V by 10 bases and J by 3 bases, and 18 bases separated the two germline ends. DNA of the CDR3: TGTGCCACCAACCCGAGTGGGGGTCACTATGGCTACACCTTC. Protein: CATNPSGGHYGYTF.

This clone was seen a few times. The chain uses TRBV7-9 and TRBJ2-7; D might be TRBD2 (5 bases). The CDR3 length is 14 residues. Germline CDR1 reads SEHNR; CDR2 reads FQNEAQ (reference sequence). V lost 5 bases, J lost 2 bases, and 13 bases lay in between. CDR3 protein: CASSLVREAYEQYF. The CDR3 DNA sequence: TGTGCCAGCAGCCTAGTCCGGGAAGCCTACGAGCAGTACTTC. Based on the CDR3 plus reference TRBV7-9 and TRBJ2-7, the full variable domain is DTGVSQNPRHKITKRGQNVTFRCDPISEHNRLYWYRQTLGQGPEFLTYFQNEAQLEKSRLLSDRFSAERPKGSFSTLEIQRTEQGDSAMYLCASSLVREAYEQYFGPGTRLTVT.

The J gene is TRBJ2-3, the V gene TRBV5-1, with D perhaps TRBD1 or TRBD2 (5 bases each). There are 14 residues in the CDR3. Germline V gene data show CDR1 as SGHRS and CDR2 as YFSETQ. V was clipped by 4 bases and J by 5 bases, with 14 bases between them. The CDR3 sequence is CASSGSGTLDTQYF. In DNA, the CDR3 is TGCGCCAGCAGCGGCTCCGGGACCTTAGATACGCAGTATTTT.

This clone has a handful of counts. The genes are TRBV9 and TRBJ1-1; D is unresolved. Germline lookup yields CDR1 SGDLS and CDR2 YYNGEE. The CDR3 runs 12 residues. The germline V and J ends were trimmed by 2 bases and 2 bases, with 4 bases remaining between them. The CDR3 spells CASSVINTEAFF. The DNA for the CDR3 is TGTGCCAGCAGCGTGATTAACACTGAAGCTTTCTTT.

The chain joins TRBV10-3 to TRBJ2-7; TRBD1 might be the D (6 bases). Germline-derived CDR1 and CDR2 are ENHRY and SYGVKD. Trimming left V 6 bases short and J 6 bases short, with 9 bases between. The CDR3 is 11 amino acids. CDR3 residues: CAIRTTGEQYF. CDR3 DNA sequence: TGTGCCATCAGGACGACAGGCGAGCAGTACTTC.

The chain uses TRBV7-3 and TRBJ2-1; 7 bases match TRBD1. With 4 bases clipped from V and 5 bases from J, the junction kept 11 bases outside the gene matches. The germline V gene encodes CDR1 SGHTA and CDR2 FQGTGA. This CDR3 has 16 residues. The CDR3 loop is CASSSRQGSGHNEQFF. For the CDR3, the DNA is TGTGCCAGCAGCTCCCGACAGGGAAGCGGCCACAATGAGCAGTTCTTC.

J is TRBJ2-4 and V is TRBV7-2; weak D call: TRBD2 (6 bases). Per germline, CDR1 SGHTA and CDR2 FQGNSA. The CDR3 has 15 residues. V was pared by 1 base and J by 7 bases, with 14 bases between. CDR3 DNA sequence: TGTGCCAGCAGCTTAGGAGGGACTGGAGGGAACATTCAGTACTTC. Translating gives CASSLGGTGGNIQYF.

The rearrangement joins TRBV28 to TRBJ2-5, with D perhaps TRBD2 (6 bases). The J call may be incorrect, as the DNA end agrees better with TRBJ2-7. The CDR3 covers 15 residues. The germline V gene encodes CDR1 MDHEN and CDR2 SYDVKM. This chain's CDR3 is CASSLSGSRGYEQYF. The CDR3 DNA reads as TGTGCCAGCAGTTTGTCCGGGAGCCGGGGCTACGAGCAGTACTTC.

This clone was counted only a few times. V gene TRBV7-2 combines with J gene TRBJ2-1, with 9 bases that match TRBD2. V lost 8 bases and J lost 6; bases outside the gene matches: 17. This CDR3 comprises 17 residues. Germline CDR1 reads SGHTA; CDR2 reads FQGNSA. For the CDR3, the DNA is TGTGCCAGCGACTTTTTTTCCGGGACTAGCAGAAGCAATGAGCAGTTCTTC. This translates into CASDFFSGTSRSNEQFF.

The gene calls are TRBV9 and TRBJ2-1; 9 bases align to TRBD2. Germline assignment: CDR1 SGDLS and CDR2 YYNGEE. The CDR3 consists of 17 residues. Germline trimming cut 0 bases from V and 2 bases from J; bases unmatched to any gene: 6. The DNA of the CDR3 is TGTGCCAGCAGCGTAGGCCTAGCGGGGCCTCCCTACAATGAGCAGTTCTTC. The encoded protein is CASSVGLAGPPYNEQFF.

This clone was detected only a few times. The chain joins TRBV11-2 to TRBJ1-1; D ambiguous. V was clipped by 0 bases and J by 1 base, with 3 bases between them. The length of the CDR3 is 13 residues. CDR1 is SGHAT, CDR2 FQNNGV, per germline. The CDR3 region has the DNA TGTGCCAGCAGCTTAGACAGGAACACTGAAGCTTTCTTT. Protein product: CASSLDRNTEAFF.